What follows are 23 T cell receptor beta chains derived from one specimen sequenced in a study of neurological immune-mediated disorders. TCRdb ran MiXCR on the 5' RACE reads and lists one entry per CDR3 protein. The sample records roughly 38,000 distinct CDR3 sequences, more than 6.5% being singletons. Sample: PBMCs. The receptors derive from a woman aged 40-49 years in good health.

This clonotype was observed at least ten times. This chain joins TRBV10-3 and TRBJ1-5, with 9 bases identical to TRBD1. Germline values: CDR1 ENHRY, CDR2 SYGVKD. The trim removed 0 bases at V and 12 bases at J, leaving 9 bases unmatched. The CDR3 is made up of 15 amino acids. CDR3 DNA: TGTGCCATCAGTGAGTCCCGGACAGGGGACCATAGCCAGCATTTT. Its protein is CAISESRTGDHSQHF.

This clonotype was seen at least ten times. This chain links TRBV5-1 with TRBJ2-5; TRBD2 is a possible D gene (5 bases). Trimming removed 1 base at V and 4 bases at J, with 23 bases between. Germline CDR1 reads SGHRS; CDR2 reads YFSETQ. This CDR3 contains 18 residues. The CDR3 region is CASSLSLGLWEPGETQYF. DNA for the CDR3: TGCGCCAGCAGCTTGAGTTTAGGACTTTGGGAACCGGGAGAGACCCAGTACTTC.

This clonotype was counted ten times or more. This sequence joins TRBV15 and TRBJ2-7, with 8 bases identical to TRBD2. Germline-derived CDR1 and CDR2 are LNHNV and YYDKDF (reference sequence). This CDR3 has 14 amino acids. Germline trimming cut 2 bases from V and 3 bases from J; bases unmatched to any gene: 3. The CDR3 nucleotides read TGTGCCACCAGCAGATCCGGGACTAGCTACGAGCAGTACTTC. Protein: CATSRSGTSYEQYF. The full variable domain, its missing parts supplied by reference TRBV15 and TRBJ2-7, is DAMVIQNPRYQVTQFGKPVTLSCSQTLNHNVMYWYQQKSSQAPKLLFHYYDKDFNNEADTPDNFQSRRPNTSFCFLDIRSPGLGDTAMYLCATSRSGTSYEQYFGPGTRLTVT.

In this sample, this clonotype turned up many times. The chain joins TRBV27 to TRBJ1-1; TRBD1 agrees at 7 bases. In germline, CDR1 is MNHEY, CDR2 SMNVEV (reference sequence). V gave up 7 bases and J gave up 4 bases; unmatched junction bases: 9. This CDR3 is built from 14 residues. CDR3 residues: CASKFRQGGTEAFF. Written as DNA, the CDR3 is TGTGCCAGCAAGTTTAGACAGGGAGGCACTGAAGCTTTCTTT.

The table lists this clonotype with many counts. The chain joins TRBV15 to TRBJ2-1; unclear D gene. Germline V gene data show CDR1 as LNHNV and CDR2 as YYDKDF (reference sequence). Trimming shortened V by 0 bases and J by 12 bases, and 9 bases separated the two germline ends. The CDR3 totals 12 residues. CDR3 in DNA: TGTGCCACCAGCAGAGATCGACACGGGCAGTTCTTC. Translating gives CATSRDRHGQFF.

This clonotype was seen ten or more times. V gene TRBV25-1 combines with J gene TRBJ2-2, with 15 bases identical to TRBD2. CDR3 length: 21 residues. V was clipped by 2 bases and J by 6 bases; unmatched bases: 16. Germline CDR1 MGHDK, CDR2 SYGVNS. CDR3 bases: TGTGCCAGCAGTGAAAATGGACTAGCGGGAGGGCCATATCGCGTCGCCGGGGAGCTGTTTTTT. Encoded protein: CASSENGLAGGPYRVAGELFF.

In its sample, this clonotype was seen many times. This sequence joins TRBV5-1 and TRBJ2-5; D gene unclear. CDR3 length equals 15 residues. Trimming took 2 bases from V and 2 from J, leaving 13 bases between them. In germline, CDR1 is SGHRS, CDR2 YFSETQ. The CDR3 DNA reads TGCGCCAGCAGCTTTGTGTCGGCGTCTCAAGAGACCCAGTACTTC. It is translated as CASSFVSASQETQYF. Full variable domain (rest looked up from reference TRBV5-1 and TRBJ2-5): KAGVTQTPRYLIKTRGQQVTLSCSPISGHRSVSWYQQTPGQGLQFLFEYFSETQRNKGNFPGRFSGRQFSNSRSEMNVSTLELGDSALYLCASSFVSASQETQYFGPGTRLLVL.

Worth noting for this clonotype: It may be a read error: a sequence one base away is much more abundant. The chain uses TRBV12-3 or TRBV12-4 and TRBJ2-2, with D perhaps TRBD1 (5 bases). This CDR3 spans 14 amino acids. Trimming removed 3 bases from V and 7 bases from J, with 12 bases in between. The CDR3: CASSFRQGIGELFF. Here the CDR3 DNA reads TGTGCCAGCAGTTTTAGGCAGGGTATCGGGGAGCTGTTTTTT.

This clonotype was recorded many times. The chain couples TRBV12-3 or TRBV12-4 to TRBJ2-4; TRBD1 matches at 7 bases. The CDR3 contains 15 residues. The junction had 10 bases not matched to a gene; V was cut back by 8 bases and J by 3 bases. CDR3 in amino acids: CASQPGQSDKNIQYF. The CDR3, as DNA: TGTGCCAGCCAACCGGGACAGTCAGACAAAAACATTCAGTACTTC.

There are many counts of this clonotype. The V and J genes are TRBV5-1 and TRBJ1-6; D unclear. Germline V gene data show CDR1 as SGHRS and CDR2 as YFSETQ. The length of the CDR3 is 13 residues. Trimming removed 4 bases from V and 7 bases from J, with 9 bases in between. As DNA, the CDR3 is TGCGCCAGCAGCCTCCTACAGAATTCACCCCTCCACTTT. As protein: CASSLLQNSPLHF. Full variable domain (missing parts from reference TRBV5-1 and TRBJ1-6): KAGVTQTPRYLIKTRGQQVTLSCSPISGHRSVSWYQQTPGQGLQFLFEYFSETQRNKGNFPGRFSGRQFSNSRSEMNVSTLELGDSALYLCASSLLQNSPLHFGNGTRLTVT.

This clonotype appeared many times. V gene TRBV5-1 combines with J gene TRBJ1-4; D possibly corresponds to TRBD1 (6 bases). The CDR3 extends over 15 amino acids. The germline CDR1 and CDR2 sequences are SGHRS and YFSETQ. Trimming shortened V by 0 bases and J by 8 bases, and 14 bases separated the two germline ends. This CDR3 is CASSLGDIQGEKLFF. CDR3 coding DNA: TGCGCCAGCAGCTTGGGGGACATCCAAGGCGAAAAACTGTTTTTT.

This clonotype was detected many times. This chain joins TRBV20-1 and TRBJ2-7; 8 nucleotides align to TRBD2. V lost 6 bases to trimming and J lost 4 bases; unmatched junction nucleotides: 8. Germline V gives CDR1 DFQATT, CDR2 SNEGSKA (reference sequence). This CDR3 region has 13 residues. The CDR3 bases are TGCAGTGCCCCCGGTAGCGGGAATTACGAGCAGTACTTC. Translated: CSAPGSGNYEQYF.

The table lists this clonotype with many counts. The chain has TRBV4-1 and TRBJ1-6; the match to TRBD1 covers 10 bases. Germline CDR1 MGHRA, CDR2 YSYEKL. After removal of 3 bases from V and 8 bases from J, the junction contained 10 bases not matched to a gene. This CDR3 has 17 amino acids. CDR3 amino acids: CASSHDPSGTGDSPLHF. The CDR3, as DNA: TGCGCCAGCAGCCATGACCCGTCCGGGACAGGGGATTCACCCCTCCACTTT.

The table lists this clonotype with many counts. The chain carries TRBV5-1 and TRBJ2-7, with 7 bases lining up with TRBD1. With 0 bases clipped from V and 0 bases from J, the junction kept 6 bases outside the gene matches. The CDR3 runs to 16 residues. Germline V gene lookup returns CDR1 SGHRS and CDR2 YFSETQ. CDR3 loop: CASSLDPQGNSYEQYF. CDR3 bases: TGCGCCAGCAGCTTGGACCCACAGGGGAACTCCTACGAGCAGTACTTC.

This clonotype was recorded many times. This rearrangement joins TRBV7-9 to TRBJ2-6; TRBD1 might be the D (5 bases). Germline V gene sequence: CDR1 SEHNR, CDR2 FQNEAQ (reference sequence). CDR3 length: 15 amino acids. Trimming took off 4 bases at V and 1 base at J, with 8 bases between the two ends. The CDR3 is CASSSGQSGANVLTF. The CDR3 coding sequence is TGTGCCAGCAGCTCCGGACAATCTGGGGCCAACGTCCTGACTTTC.

Ten or more counts support this clonotype. CDR3 sequence: CASIPTEGGTQYF. In DNA form, the CDR3 reads TGTGCCAGCATCCCGACCGAAGGCGGGACCCAGTACTTC. V usage is TRBV6-5 and J usage is TRBJ2-5, with D unresolved. The CDR3 length is 13 residues. Germline V gene lookup returns CDR1 MNHEY and CDR2 SVGAGI. The germline V and J ends were trimmed by 7 bases and 7 bases, with 16 bases remaining between them.

Many counts were recorded for this clonotype. V and J are TRBV20-1 and TRBJ2-3; possible D gene TRBD2, 6 bases. Germline CDR1 DFQATT, CDR2 SNEGSKA (reference sequence). The CDR3 is 16 amino acids. The V and J ends lost 6 bases and 1 base respectively, with 20 bases between them. CDR3 loop: CSAPRWGETGTDTQYF. CDR3 nucleotides: TGCAGTGCCCCCCGGTGGGGGGAGACGGGCACAGATACGCAGTATTTT.

In its sample, this clonotype was seen many times. The chain couples TRBV10-2 to TRBJ2-7, with TRBD1 as a possible D gene (6 bases). V was shortened by 4 bases and J by 5 bases, with 12 bases between the two germline ends. Germline CDR1 and CDR2: WSHSY and SAAADI. This CDR3 comprises 13 residues. CDR3 region: CASSGTETHEQYV. CDR3 nucleotide sequence: TGCGCCAGCAGTGGGACAGAGACTCACGAGCAGTACGTC.

This clonotype was counted ten times or more. The rearrangement uses TRBV4-1 and TRBJ1-5; D is perhaps TRBD1 (6 bases). This CDR3 comprises 15 residues. The V and J ends lost 3 bases and 0 bases respectively, with 9 bases between them. CDR1 and CDR2 from the germline V gene are MGHRA and YSYEKL. For the CDR3, the DNA is TGCGCCAGCAGCCAGGCACAGGGTAGCAATCAGCCCCAGCATTTT. Its translation: CASSQAQGSNQPQHF.

This clonotype was recorded at least ten times. CDR3 region: CASSLGRTDTQYF. For the CDR3, the DNA is TGTGCCAGCAGCTTGGGGCGGACAGATACGCAGTATTTT. V gene TRBV5-5 combines with J gene TRBJ2-3, with D uncertain. CDR3 length: 13 residues. V was pared by 0 bases and J by 3 bases, with 5 bases between. Germline V lookup: CDR1 SGHKS, CDR2 YYEKEE (reference sequence).

This clonotype was counted at least ten times. The chain couples TRBV6-6 to TRBJ1-1, with 7 bases matching TRBD1. Germline V gives CDR1 MNHNY, CDR2 SVGAGI (reference sequence). With 2 bases clipped from V and 4 bases from J, the junction kept 4 bases outside the gene matches. The CDR3 sequence is 14 residues long. The DNA for the CDR3 is TGTGCCAGCAGTTACGACGACAGGGCCACTGAAGCTTTCTTT. Protein: CASSYDDRATEAFF.

The chain employs TRBV6-1 and TRBJ2-3, with 8 bases matching TRBD1. The CDR3 extends over 16 amino acids. V lost 5 bases to trimming and J lost 1 base; unmatched junction nucleotides: 8. CDR1 MNHNS and CDR2 SASEGT come from the germline V gene. The CDR3 region has the DNA TGTGCCAGCAGTCCCTATTCGGGACAGGGCACAGATACGCAGTATTTT. Protein product: CASSPYSGQGTDTQYF.

Ten or more counts support this clonotype. The chain carries TRBV7-9 and TRBJ2-7, with D tentatively TRBD1 or TRBD2 (6 bases each). This CDR3 spans 13 amino acids. Per the germline V gene, CDR1 is SEHNR and CDR2 is FQNEAQ (reference sequence). Between the trimmed V and J ends, which lost 5 bases and 7 bases, there was a span of 15 bases. Written as DNA, the CDR3 is TGTGCCAGCAGCCCCAAGGGGGGCTGGGAGCAGTACGTC. Its protein product is CASSPKGGWEQYV.